This T cell receptor (beta chain) stems from a study of a mutant IDH1 vaccine in newly diagnosed glioma. Turning to the study itself: Treated patients showed a male proportion of around 62%, a female proportion of about 40%, and a mean age of about 41 years.

Concerning this clone: Its cognate antigen is unknown.

Libraries were prepared by immunoSEQ multiplex PCR; TCRdb keeps only in-frame clonotypes and omits some of them. The repertoire holds around 82,000 clones, with roughly 82% as singletons. Study-level findings and limits: Vaccine-induced immune responses occurred in approximately 93% of patients. There seemed to be no relation between pseudoprogression and changes in top peripheral T cell clonotypes.

Time point of the sample: baseline, week 1 (first vaccination visit). Described treatment: pre-vaccination baseline after standard-of-care therapy. The length of the CDR3 is 12 residues. Deletions cut 7 bases from V and 12 bases from J, with 19 bases between. Germline CDR1 SNHLY, CDR2 FYNNEI. The chain links TRBV2 to TRBJ2-7; D call uncertain. The source was PBMCs, collected from a glioma patient treated with radiotherapy, temozolomide or both. The clonotype originates from a man between 35 and 55 years old with glioma. Some clones in this sample may be carry-over from other donors' samples. CDR3 in amino acids: CASTESNLRLYF. CDR3 bases: TGTGCCAGCACCGAAAGCAACCTAAGGTTGTACTTC.